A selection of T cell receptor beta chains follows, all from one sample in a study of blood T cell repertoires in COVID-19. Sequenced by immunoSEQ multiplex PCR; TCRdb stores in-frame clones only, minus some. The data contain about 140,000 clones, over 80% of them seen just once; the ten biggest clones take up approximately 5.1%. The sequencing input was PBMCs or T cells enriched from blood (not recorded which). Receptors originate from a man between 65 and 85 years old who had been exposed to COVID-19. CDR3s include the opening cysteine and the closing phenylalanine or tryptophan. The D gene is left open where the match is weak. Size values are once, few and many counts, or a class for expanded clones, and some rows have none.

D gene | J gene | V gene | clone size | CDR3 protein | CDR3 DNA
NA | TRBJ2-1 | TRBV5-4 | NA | CASSWAGTAYNEQFF | TGTGCCAGCAGCTGGGCCGGCACCGCCTACAATGAGCAGTTCTTC
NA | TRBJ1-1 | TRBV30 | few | CAWSVGTGQLNTEAFF | TGTGCCTGGAGTGTAGGAACCGGACAGTTGAACACTGAAGCTTTCTTT
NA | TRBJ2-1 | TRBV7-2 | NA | CASSLGPVTEQFF | TGTGCCAGCAGCTTAGGTCCGGTTACGGAGCAGTTCTTC
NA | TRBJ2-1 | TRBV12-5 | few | CASGLGVALEQFF | TGTGCTAGTGGTTTAGGGGTAGCTCTTGAGCAGTTCTTC
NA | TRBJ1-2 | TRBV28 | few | CASSPGTLEWGYTF | TGTGCCAGCAGCCCCGGGACACTTGAGTGGGGCTACACCTTC
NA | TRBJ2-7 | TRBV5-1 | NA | CASSPRAGHSYEQYF | TGCGCCAGCAGCCCGAGGGCGGGCCATTCCTACGAGCAGTACTTC
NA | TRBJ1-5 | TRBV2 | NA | CASQSSYSNQPQHF | TGTGCCAGCCAAAGCTCCTATAGCAATCAGCCCCAGCATTTT
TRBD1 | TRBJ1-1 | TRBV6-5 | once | CASSRQGPNTEAFF | TGTGCCAGCAGCAGACAGGGACCGAACACTGAAGCTTTCTTT
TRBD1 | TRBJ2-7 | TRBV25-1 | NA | CASSGKQGGSYEQYF | TGTGCCAGCAGTGGTAAACAGGGGGGATCGTACGAGCAGTACTTC
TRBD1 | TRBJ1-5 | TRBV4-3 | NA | CASSPQTGTGSNQPQHF | TGCGCCAGCAGCCCTCAAACCGGGACAGGGAGCAATCAGCCCCAGCATTTT
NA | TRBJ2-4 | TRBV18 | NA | CASSPQETRNIQYF | TGTGCCAGCTCACCACAGGAGACCCGGAACATTCAGTACTTC
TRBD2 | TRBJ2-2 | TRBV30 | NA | CASIIGGLAMGGELFF | TGTGCCTCAATCATAGGGGGACTAGCGATGGGCGGGGAGCTGTTTTTT
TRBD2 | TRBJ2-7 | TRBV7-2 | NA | CASSLGGTSGTYEQYF | TGTGCCAGCAGCTTAGGGGGGACTAGCGGGACGTACGAGCAGTACTTC
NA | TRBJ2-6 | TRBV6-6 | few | CASSPLTATPSGANVLTF | TGTGCCAGCAGTCCCCTGACAGCAACCCCCTCTGGGGCCAACGTCCTGACTTTC
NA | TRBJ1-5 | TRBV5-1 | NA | CASSLGGNNQPQHF | TGCGCCAGCAGCTTGGGGGGCAACAATCAGCCCCAGCATTTT
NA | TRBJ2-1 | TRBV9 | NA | CASSVGAGSYNEQFF | TGTGCCAGCAGCGTAGGGGCGGGATCCTACAATGAGCAGTTCTTC
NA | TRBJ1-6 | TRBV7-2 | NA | CASSSMSGWSPLHF | TGTGCCAGCAGCTCCATGAGCGGGTGGTCACCCCTCCACTTT
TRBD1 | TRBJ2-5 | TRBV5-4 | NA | CASSSQGAQETQYF | TGTGCCAGCAGCTCGCAGGGGGCACAAGAGACCCAGTACTTC
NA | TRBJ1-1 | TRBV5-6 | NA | CASSLATRQATEAFF | TGTGCCAGCAGCTTGGCTACCCGACAGGCGACCGAAGCTTTCTTT
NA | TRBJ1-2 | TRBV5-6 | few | CASSPLGQGGEGYTF | TGTGCCAGCAGCCCCTTAGGGCAGGGAGGAGAGGGCTACACCTTC